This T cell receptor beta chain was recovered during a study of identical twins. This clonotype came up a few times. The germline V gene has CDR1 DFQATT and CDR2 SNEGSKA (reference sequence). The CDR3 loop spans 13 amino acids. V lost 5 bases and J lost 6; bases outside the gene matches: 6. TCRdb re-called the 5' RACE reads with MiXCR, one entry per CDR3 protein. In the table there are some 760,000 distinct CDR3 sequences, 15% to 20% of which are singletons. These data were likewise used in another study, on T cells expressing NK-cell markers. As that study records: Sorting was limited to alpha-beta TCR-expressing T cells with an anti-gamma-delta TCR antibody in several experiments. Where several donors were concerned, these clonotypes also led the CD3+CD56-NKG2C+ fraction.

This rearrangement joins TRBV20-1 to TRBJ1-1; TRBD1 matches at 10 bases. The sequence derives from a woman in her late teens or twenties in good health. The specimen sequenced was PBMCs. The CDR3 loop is CSASRDRGPEAFF. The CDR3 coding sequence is TGCAGTGCTTCCCGGGACAGGGGCCCTGAAGCTTTCTTT.